The 16 T cell receptor beta chains below were found in one sample sequenced in a study of blood T cells in healthy people across ages. A second PCR, run for roughly 7 to 11 cycles, used a sample-barcoded 5' primer plus a J-beta primer mix. MiXCR, applied by TCRdb to the 5' RACE reads, yields one record per CDR3 protein. The sample lists around 940,000 distinct CDR3 sequences, 51% occurring once. The sample comprised blood. The receptors come from a woman between 55 and 75 years old in good health.

The J gene is TRBJ2-5, the V gene TRBV6-2 or TRBV6-3; D is unresolved. V lost 0 bases and J 1 base, leaving 6 bases between the germline ends. Germline V gives CDR1 MNHEY, CDR2 SVGEGT. The CDR3 extends over 14 amino acids. CDR3: CASSYSMAQETQYF. The CDR3 region has the DNA TGTGCCAGCAGTTACTCGATGGCCCAAGAGACCCAGTACTTC.

This chain uses TRBV6-2 or TRBV6-3 with TRBJ2-7, with TRBD2 matching over 10 bases. Near its end, the DNA agrees better with TRBJ2-5, so the J call may be wrong. This CDR3 has 15 residues. CDR1 MNHEY and CDR2 SVGEGT come from the germline V gene. CDR3 DNA sequence: TGTGCCAGCAGTTACCTAGCGGGAGCGAGGGAGACCCAGTACTTC. This gives the protein CASSYLAGARETQYF.

The V gene is TRBV20-1, the J gene TRBJ2-7, with 13 bases fitting TRBD2. V was pared by 3 bases and J by 5 bases, with 7 bases of the junction left unmatched. The CDR3 sequence is 15 residues long. The germline V gene has CDR1 DFQATT and CDR2 SNEGSKA (reference sequence). The CDR3 spells CSARGSGTSGNEQYF. CDR3 in DNA: TGCAGTGCTAGGGGGTCCGGGACTAGCGGGAACGAGCAGTACTTC.

The chain carries TRBV19 and TRBJ1-2, with D possibly matching TRBD1 (5 bases). CDR3 length equals 16 residues. V gave up 5 bases and J gave up 5 bases, with 21 bases separating them. In germline, CDR1 is LNHDA, CDR2 SQIVND (reference sequence). CDR3 sequence (DNA): TGTGCCAGTAGTCCCCTTACGGTGTGGCGGGGGTATGGCTACACCTTC. Translation gives CASSPLTVWRGYGYTF.

This chain links TRBV2 with TRBJ2-1; D not certain. This CDR3 spans 13 amino acids. V was cut by 7 bases and J by 7 bases, with 14 bases left in between. Germline CDR1 reads SNHLY; CDR2 reads FYNNEI. DNA for the CDR3: TGTGCCAGCAAGGCAGGCCCATGGAATGAGCAGTTCTTC. Protein product: CASKAGPWNEQFF.

The chain is built from TRBV7-9 and TRBJ2-2; 7 bases match TRBD1. Germline V CDR1 and CDR2: SEHNR, FQNEAQ (reference sequence). The CDR3 covers 17 residues. After removal of 2 bases from V and 5 bases from J, the junction contained 11 bases not matched to a gene. The CDR3 here is CASSLTPTGMNTGELFF. DNA for the CDR3: TGTGCCAGCAGCTTAACCCCGACAGGGATGAATACCGGGGAGCTGTTTTTT.

Written as DNA, the CDR3 is TGTGCCAGCAGCCAAGCCTTCCCGACAGGGGGTAACACTGAAGCTTTCTTT. This translates into CASSQAFPTGGNTEAFF. This rearrangement joins TRBV3-1 to TRBJ1-1; 9 bases align to TRBD1. CDR3 length: 17 residues. After removal of 1 base from V and 2 bases from J, the junction contained 8 bases not matched to a gene. Germline V gives CDR1 LGHDT, CDR2 YNNKEL (reference sequence).

This clonotype showed up just a few times. The V call is TRBV12-3 or TRBV12-4, the J call TRBJ1-2, with 9 bases aligning to TRBD1. CDR3 length: 18 residues. V lost 2 bases, J lost 7 bases, and 17 bases stayed unmatched. CDR3: CASSLIQPGQGTRFGYTF. The CDR3 coding sequence is TGTGCCAGCAGTTTAATCCAACCGGGACAGGGAACGAGGTTTGGCTACACCTTC.

This chain connects TRBV28 to TRBJ2-1; the D gene is possibly TRBD1 (5 bases). Germline V lookup: CDR1 MDHEN, CDR2 SYDVKM. The CDR3 has 13 residues. V lost 0 bases and J 6 bases, leaving 6 bases between the germline ends. DNA of the CDR3: TGTGCCAGCAGTTTATGGCAGGGCAATGAGCAGTTCTTC. It encodes CASSLWQGNEQFF.

The rearrangement links TRBV7-8 to TRBJ2-7; TRBD2 agrees at 7 bases. Germline loops: CDR1 SGHVS, CDR2 FQNEAQ. With V trimmed by 0 bases and J by 2 bases, 7 bases remained unmatched. The CDR3 runs 16 residues. The CDR3 bases are TGTGCCAGCAGCTTAGCGCACCGGGGGAGGGCCTACGAGCAGTACTTC. It translates to CASSLAHRGRAYEQYF.

The sample holds a few counts of this clonotype. CDR3 sequence: CATSGRDYQPQHF. The CDR3 DNA follows: TGTGCCACCAGTGGTAGGGACTATCAGCCCCAGCATTTT. The V gene is TRBV24-1, the J gene TRBJ1-5; D perhaps matches TRBD1 (5 bases). Germline assignment: CDR1 KGHDR and CDR2 SFDVKD. This CDR3 comprises 13 residues. The V and J ends lost 5 bases and 5 bases respectively, with 9 bases between them.

The V gene is TRBV7-9, the J gene TRBJ2-5; 8 bases line up with TRBD1. V lost 6 bases, J lost 5 bases, and 5 bases stayed unmatched. The CDR3 totals 13 residues. CDR1 and CDR2 from the germline V gene are SEHNR and FQNEAQ (reference sequence). CDR3 loop: CASRRTGMETQYF. In DNA, the CDR3 is TGTGCCAGCAGGAGGACAGGGATGGAGACCCAGTACTTC.

In regard to this clonotype: A much larger clone differs from this one at a single base, so this may be a read error. The gene calls are TRBV12-3 or TRBV12-4 and TRBJ2-3; no clear D. The CDR3 has 13 amino acids. The V and J ends lost 3 bases and 0 bases respectively, with 4 bases between them. CDR3 residues: CASSFYSTDTQYF. CDR3 nucleotides: TGTGCCAGCAGTTTTTACAGCACAGATACGCAGTATTTT.

This clonotype has a handful of counts. The chain combines TRBV20-1 with TRBJ2-3; the match to TRBD2 covers 8 bases. Germline trimming cut 4 bases from V and 13 bases from J; bases unmatched to any gene: 16. The germline gives CDR1 DFQATT, CDR2 SNEGSKA (reference sequence). The CDR3 totals 14 residues. The CDR3 DNA follows: TGCAGTGCTAATAACGGGAGGGCCCATAAGCCGGAGTATTTT. Protein product: CSANNGRAHKPEYF.

The genes are TRBV12-3 or TRBV12-4 and TRBJ2-1; TRBD2 matches 12 bases. V gave up 6 bases and J gave up 6 bases; unmatched junction bases: 6. The CDR3 is made up of 15 amino acids. In nucleotides, the CDR3 is TGTGCCAGCAGCCCACCTAGCGGGAGGGCCAATGAGCAGTTCTTC. Amino acids: CASSPPSGRANEQFF.

The rearrangement uses TRBV7-2 and TRBJ2-2; D may match TRBD1 or TRBD2 (6 bases each). Trimming pared 5 bases from V and 4 bases from J, leaving 14 bases between. Per the germline V gene, CDR1 is SGHTA and CDR2 is FQGNSA. The CDR3 has 15 amino acids. CDR3 sequence: CASSDLGGPTGELFF. CDR3 DNA sequence: TGTGCCAGCAGCGATCTGGGGGGCCCCACCGGGGAGCTGTTTTTT.